The 21 T cell receptor beta chains listed next were all sequenced from one sample in a study of blood T cell repertoires in COVID-19. Using immunoSEQ multiplex PCR, the repertoire was profiled, and TCRdb retains in-frame clones only, with some absent. The data contain over 90,000 clones, approximately 86% of them singletons. Input material: peripheral blood. All receptors derive from a woman in her 50s with COVID-19, enrolled during active disease.

V gene TRBV10-3 combines with J gene TRBJ1-5; D gene uncertain. Germline V gene data show CDR1 as ENHRY and CDR2 as SYGVKD. The length of the CDR3 is 14 residues. V lost 8 bases and J 0 bases, leaving 11 bases between the germline ends. The CDR3 coding sequence is TGTGCCATCGCGGGAGCCAATAGCAATCAGCCCCAGCATTTT. Translation: CAIAGANSNQPQHF.

The chain employs TRBV6-1 and TRBJ2-1; D not certain. The V and J ends lost 3 bases and 0 bases respectively, with 6 bases between them. Per germline, CDR1 MNHNS and CDR2 SASEGT. The CDR3 extends over 14 amino acids. The CDR3 region is CASSDVSSYNEQFF. Written as DNA, the CDR3 is TGTGCCAGCAGTGACGTGAGCTCCTACAATGAGCAGTTCTTC.

The genes are TRBV24-1 and TRBJ1-2; D gene unclear. CDR1 is KGHDR, CDR2 SFDVKD, per germline. Trimming pared 4 bases from V and 1 base from J, leaving 9 bases between. The CDR3 spans 14 residues. CDR3 residues: CATSDPLNNYGYTF. As DNA, the CDR3 is TGTGCCACCAGTGACCCACTCAATAACTATGGCTACACCTTC.

The chain joins TRBV21-1 to TRBJ1-4. TRBV21-1 is classified as a pseudogene. The CDR3 runs to 17 residues. The CDR3 is CASSNGRNIVTNEKLFF. The CDR3 DNA reads TGTGCCAGCAGCAATGGGAGGAACATCGTCACTAATGAAAAACTGTTTTTT.

The chain links TRBV6-2 or TRBV6-3 to TRBJ1-6; D possibly corresponds to TRBD1 (5 bases). Trimming stripped 2 bases from V and 7 bases from J, with 9 bases between. The CDR3 runs to 14 residues. Germline V gene sequence: CDR1 MNHEY, CDR2 SVGEGT. The chain's CDR3 is CASSYGHLNSPLHF. The CDR3 bases are TGTGCCAGCAGTTACGGACATTTGAATTCACCCCTCCACTTT.

This sequence joins TRBV30 and TRBJ2-2, with TRBD1 matching over 8 bases. The junction had 7 bases not matched to a gene; V was cut back by 5 bases and J by 2 bases. Per germline, CDR1 GTSNPN and CDR2 SVGIG (reference sequence). The length of the CDR3 is 15 residues. The CDR3 protein is CAWEPGTGNTGELFF. The CDR3, as DNA: TGTGCCTGGGAACCCGGGACAGGTAACACCGGGGAGCTGTTTTTT.

The rearrangement links TRBV7-8 to TRBJ2-7; 7 bases line up with TRBD1. The V segment lost 4 bases and the J segment 4 bases; nucleotides outside the gene matches: 7. This CDR3 has 14 amino acids. Germline values: CDR1 SGHVS, CDR2 FQNEAQ. The chain's CDR3 is CASSYPGTVYEQYF. The CDR3 DNA reads TGTGCCAGCAGCTACCCCGGGACAGTATACGAGCAGTACTTC.

V and J are TRBV12-3 or TRBV12-4 and TRBJ2-1; 8 nucleotides line up with TRBD2. This CDR3 has 13 residues. The CDR3 sequence: CATSSGGPNEQFF. CDR3 sequence (DNA): TGTGCTACATCATCGGGGGGGCCGAATGAGCAGTTCTTC.

In its sample, this clone was seen a few times. V usage is TRBV5-1 and J usage is TRBJ2-7; 7 bases line up with TRBD1. CDR3 size: 14 residues. The ends lost 1 base at V and 7 bases at J; junction bases unmatched: 8. The V gene's germline CDR1 is SGHRS and CDR2 YFSETQ. The CDR3 sequence is CASSLQTGTREQYF. The CDR3 DNA reads as TGCGCCAGCAGCTTGCAGACAGGGACAAGAGAGCAGTACTTC.

The V call is TRBV19, the J call TRBJ2-3, with D possibly TRBD1 on 5 matching bases. CDR1 and CDR2 (germline): LNHDA, SQIVND (reference sequence). The CDR3 length is 16 residues. V lost 0 bases, J lost 4 bases, and 14 bases lay in between. The CDR3 DNA sequence: TGTGCCAGTAGTATAGATCCCAGGGAAGTGGCAGATACGCAGTATTTT. Its protein is CASSIDPREVADTQYF. The whole variable domain, filled in from reference TRBV19 and TRBJ2-3, reads DGGITQSPKYLFRKEGQNVTLSCEQNLNHDAMYWYRQDPGQGLRLIYYSQIVNDFQKGDIAEGYSVSREKKESFPLTVTSAQKNPTAFYLCASSIDPREVADTQYFGPGTRLTVL.

The J gene is TRBJ1-5, the V gene TRBV4-1; 7 bases are a match to TRBD1. The CDR3 spans 16 residues. The germline V gene has CDR1 MGHRA and CDR2 YSYEKL. Trimming at V came to 0 bases and at J to 5 bases, leaving 7 bases not matched to a gene. The CDR3 loop is CASSQDYRQGHQPQHF. DNA of the CDR3: TGCGCCAGCAGCCAAGATTATCGACAGGGACATCAGCCCCAGCATTTT.

V and J are TRBV28 and TRBJ2-7, with D possibly being TRBD1 (5 bases). The germline V and J ends were trimmed by 4 bases and 8 bases, with 21 bases remaining between them. There are 15 residues in the CDR3. Germline V lookup: CDR1 MDHEN, CDR2 SYDVKM. Here the CDR3 reads CASSSPADTGFKQYF. CDR3 in DNA: TGTGCCAGCAGTTCCCCGGCGGACACTGGGTTTAAGCAGTACTTC.

This chain connects TRBV4-3 to TRBJ1-3; the D gene is possibly TRBD1 (6 bases). CDR3 size: 14 residues. CDR1 LGHNA and CDR2 YSLEER come from the germline V gene. The V gene lost 2 bases and the J gene lost 1 base, with 6 bases spanning the gap. The CDR3 region has the DNA TGCGCCAGCAGCCAAACAGGGTCTGGAAACACCATATATTTT. Its translation is CASSQTGSGNTIYF.

J is TRBJ1-6 and V is TRBV4-1, with D unresolved. The CDR3 length is 15 residues. The V end lost 0 bases, the J end lost 7 bases, and 10 bases lay between the germline ends. From germline, CDR1 is MGHRA and CDR2 YSYEKL. As DNA, the CDR3 is TGCGCCAGCAGCCAAGAGGCGGGCGAAAATTCACCCCTCCACTTT. It yields the protein CASSQEAGENSPLHF.

The chain joins TRBV6-2 or TRBV6-3 to TRBJ2-3; 7 bases fit TRBD2. The V gene end was trimmed by 2 bases and the J gene end by 2 bases; junction bases not matched to a gene: 7. Per germline, CDR1 MNHEY and CDR2 SVGEGT. The CDR3 length is 16 residues. CDR3 sequence (DNA): TGTGCCAGCAGTTACCCCCTGGCGGGGGTCACAGATACGCAGTATTTT. Translation: CASSYPLAGVTDTQYF.

The V and J genes are TRBV10-3 and TRBJ1-1; 7 bases match TRBD1. Per the germline V gene, CDR1 is ENHRY and CDR2 is SYGVKD. The junction had 9 bases not matched to a gene; V was cut back by 11 bases and J by 3 bases. This CDR3 contains 13 residues. The CDR3 coding sequence is TGTGCCTTAGGGACAGCCAGGGACACTGAAGCTTTCTTT. Translation gives CALGTARDTEAFF.

The chain is built from TRBV2 and TRBJ2-3; TRBD2 aligns across 11 bases. Germline CDR1 reads SNHLY; CDR2 reads FYNNEI. V dropped 4 bases and J dropped 3; count of bases not matched to a gene: 0. This CDR3 has 14 residues. The DNA for the CDR3 is TGTGCCAGCAGTGGACTAGCGGGGACAGATACGCAGTATTTT. It codes for CASSGLAGTDTQYF.

The V and J genes are TRBV5-6 and TRBJ2-7; D is perhaps TRBD2 (7 bases). CDR1 and CDR2 from the germline V gene are SGHDT and YYEEEE. Trimming removed 3 bases from V and 5 bases from J, with 18 bases in between. This CDR3 region has 15 residues. The CDR3 sequence is CASSWGTNGGNEQYF. The DNA of the CDR3 is TGTGCCAGCAGCTGGGGGACTAATGGGGGCAACGAGCAGTACTTC.

The genes are TRBV6-6 and TRBJ2-7; D may be TRBD2 (6 bases). The CDR3 spans 15 residues. Germline lookup yields CDR1 MNHNY and CDR2 SVGAGI (reference sequence). The germline V and J ends were trimmed by 0 bases and 6 bases, with 15 bases remaining between them. CDR3: CASSYSMGGGSEQYF. The DNA of the CDR3 is TGTGCCAGCAGTTACTCGATGGGGGGAGGATCCGAGCAGTACTTC.

This rearrangement joins TRBV6-5 to TRBJ2-7, with 7 positions matching TRBD1. This CDR3 has 14 amino acids. The V and J ends lost 7 bases and 2 bases, in that order; junction bases with no gene match: 8. CDR1 MNHEY and CDR2 SVGAGI come from the germline V gene. The chain's CDR3 is CASIFGQVTYEQYF. CDR3 sequence (DNA): TGTGCCAGCATTTTTGGACAGGTCACCTACGAGCAGTACTTC.

This CDR3 reads CATSADRASYNEQFF. In nucleotides, the CDR3 is TGTGCCACCAGCGCCGACAGGGCTTCCTACAATGAGCAGTTCTTC. The rearrangement uses TRBV15 and TRBJ2-1; 7 positions agree with TRBD1. The germline V gene encodes CDR1 LNHNV and CDR2 YYDKDF (reference sequence). The CDR3 runs 15 residues. The J segment lost 1 base and the V segment lost 5 bases, leaving 5 bases of the junction unmatched.